This T cell receptor (beta chain) was retrieved from a study of radiation and T cells in renal cell carcinoma. Background on the study: Nephrectomy followed 15 Gy stereotactic body radiation by 4 weeks.

Study-level results: Pretreatment tumor biopsies were lacking, so baseline clonotypes are unknown. In blood, top tumor clones expanded by 2 weeks, shrinking by 4.

Documented time point: baseline pretreatment blood. As for treatment: 15 Gy SBRT to primary tumor, nephrectomy 4 weeks later. The tumor was a clear cell renal cell carcinoma. Generated by immunoSEQ multiplex PCR, the TCRdb table keeps only in-frame clones and is missing some. The data contain 40,000 to 60,000 clones, roughly four fifths of them seen just once; the ten biggest clones take up about 33%. Comment on this clone: The antigen is not known.

CDR1 and CDR2 (germline): ENHRY, SYGVKD. The CDR3 has 14 amino acids. V shed 8 bases and J 0 bases; nucleotides not matched to a gene: 4. J is TRBJ2-7 and V is TRBV10-3; 10 bases fit TRBD1. This sample comprised blood, obtained from a patient whose treatment included radiotherapy and nephrectomy. The TCR originated in a woman between 65 and 79 years old with renal cell carcinoma. The DNA of the CDR3 is TGTGCCATCGGGACAGGGGAGGGCTCCTACGAGCAGTACTTC. As protein: CAIGTGEGSYEQYF.